This record looks at one T cell receptor beta chain sequence and its context. Its cognate antigen is unknown. The timepoints at which blood was sampled were baseline, cycle 4 day 1, and cycle 7 day 1. CDR3 size: 14 residues. With 3 bases removed from V and 1 base from J, the gap between germline ends came to 10 bases. Germline loops: CDR1 SGHDT, CDR2 YYEEEE. TCRdb's table, derived via immunoSEQ multiplex PCR, lists solely in-frame clones and lacks some. The sample yields just under 65,000 clones, 65% to 85% seen once. The sample originates from a study of OX40 agonist ivuxolimab in advanced cancers. Study-level information: Ivuxolimab, which is an agonistic anti-OX40 (CD134) antibody, was administered to the patients.

Study observations and caveats: With doses of 0.1 to 3.0 mg/kg, CD4+ and CD8+ blood T cells had undergone clonal expansion by week 6. Some of the lowest clonal expansion was seen in partial responders at 0.1-3.0 mg/kg.

The TCR originated in an adult with an advanced solid tumor such as melanoma, head and neck, liver or kidney cancer. The chain has TRBV5-6 and TRBJ1-1, with no clear D. The specimen comprised CD4+ or CD8+ T cells sorted from blood, sampled in a trial of the OX40 agonist ivuxolimab. The CDR3 nucleotides are TGTGCCAGCAGCTCGGACGGGTGGAACACTGAAGCTTTCTTT. Its translation is CASSSDGWNTEAFF.